The source of this T cell receptor (beta chain) is a study of cytomegalovirus exposure and HLA in healthy donors. Study summary: The platform used for the roughly 130 validation repertoires matched that of the approximately 620 first-cohort repertoires, a later analysis reported. Study-level results: Researchers catalogued approximately 170 TCR beta chains as cytomegalovirus-associated.

Sequencing used immunoSEQ multiplex PCR; TCRdb keeps in-frame clones, though not all of them. Among around 200,000 clones, approximately 83% were seen once, and the ten largest hold approximately 2.9%. This CDR3 contains 16 residues. Unmatched junction bases numbered 8, after V lost 3 bases and J lost 8 bases. Per the germline V gene, CDR1 is MGHRA and CDR2 is YSYEKL. Details on this clone: The target antigen is unknown.

The chain is built from TRBV4-1 and TRBJ2-1; the match to TRBD2 covers 12 bases. The sequencing sample was made of PBMCs. This TCR derives from a woman in her late teens or twenties in good health and CMV-seropositive. CDR3 sequence reads: CASSQALAGGIDEQFF. The CDR3, as DNA: TGCGCCAGCAGCCAGGCTCTAGCGGGGGGGATCGATGAGCAGTTCTTC.